This T cell receptor beta chain was recovered during a study of control samples from healthy donors and cancer patients. Assay used: immunoSEQ multiplex PCR; TCRdb lists only in-frame clones, some missing. The sample holds 150,000 to 190,000 clones, nearly 95% seen once. This clone was seen only once. CDR1 and CDR2 (germline): KGHSH, LQKENI. V lost 3 bases and J lost 1; bases outside the gene matches: 10. The CDR3 length is 18 residues. The rearrangement uses TRBV18 and TRBJ1-3, with 9 nucleotides matching TRBD1. The TCR originated in a man aged 50 to 60 in good health. The material sequenced was blood. The CDR3 nucleotides are TGTGCCAGCTCACCGGGGGACAGGGTGGTCGGTTCTGGAAACACCATATATTTT. Encoded protein: CASSPGDRVVGSGNTIYF.